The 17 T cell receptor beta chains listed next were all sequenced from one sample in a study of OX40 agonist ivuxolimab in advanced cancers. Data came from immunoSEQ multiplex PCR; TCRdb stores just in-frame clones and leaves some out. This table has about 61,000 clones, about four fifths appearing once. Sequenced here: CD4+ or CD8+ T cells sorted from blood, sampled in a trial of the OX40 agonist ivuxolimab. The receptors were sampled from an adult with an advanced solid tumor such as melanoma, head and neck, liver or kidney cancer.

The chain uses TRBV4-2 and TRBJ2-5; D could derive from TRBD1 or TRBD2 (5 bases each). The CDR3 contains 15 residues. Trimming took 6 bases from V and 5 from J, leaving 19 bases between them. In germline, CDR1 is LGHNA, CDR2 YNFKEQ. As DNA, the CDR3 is TGTGCCAGCAGGCCCCGAATCCGGGACGGGGAGACCCAGTACTTC. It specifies CASRPRIRDGETQYF.

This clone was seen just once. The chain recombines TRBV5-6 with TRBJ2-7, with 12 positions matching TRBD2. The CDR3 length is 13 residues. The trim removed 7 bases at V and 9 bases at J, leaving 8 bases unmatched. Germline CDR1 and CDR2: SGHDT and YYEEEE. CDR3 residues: CASESSGGAWQYF. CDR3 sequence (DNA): TGTGCCAGCGAATCTAGCGGGGGGGCCTGGCAGTACTTC.

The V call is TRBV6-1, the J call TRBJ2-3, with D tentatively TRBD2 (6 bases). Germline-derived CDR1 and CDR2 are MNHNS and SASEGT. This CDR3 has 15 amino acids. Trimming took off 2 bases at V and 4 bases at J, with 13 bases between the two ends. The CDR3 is CASSEWAAGADTQYF. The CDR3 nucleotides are TGTGCCAGCAGTGAATGGGCAGCGGGTGCAGATACGCAGTATTTT.

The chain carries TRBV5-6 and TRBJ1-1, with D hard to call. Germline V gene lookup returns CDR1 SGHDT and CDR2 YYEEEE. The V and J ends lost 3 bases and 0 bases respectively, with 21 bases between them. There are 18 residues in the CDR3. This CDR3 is CASSSELERVKVNTEAFF. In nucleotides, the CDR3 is TGTGCCAGCAGCTCCGAACTGGAAAGAGTAAAAGTGAACACTGAAGCTTTCTTT.

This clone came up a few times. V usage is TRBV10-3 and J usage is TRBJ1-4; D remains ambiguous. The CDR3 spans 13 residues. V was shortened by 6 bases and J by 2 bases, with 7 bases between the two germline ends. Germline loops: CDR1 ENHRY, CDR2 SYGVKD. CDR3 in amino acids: CAIRGSTNEKLFF. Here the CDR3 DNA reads TGTGCCATCAGGGGGTCTACTAATGAAAAACTGTTTTTT.

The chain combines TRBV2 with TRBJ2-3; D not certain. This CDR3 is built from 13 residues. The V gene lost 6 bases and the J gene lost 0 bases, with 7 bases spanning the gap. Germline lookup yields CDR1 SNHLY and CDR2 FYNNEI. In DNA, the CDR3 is TGTGCCAGCAGAAACCCTAGCACAGATACGCAGTATTTT. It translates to CASRNPSTDTQYF.

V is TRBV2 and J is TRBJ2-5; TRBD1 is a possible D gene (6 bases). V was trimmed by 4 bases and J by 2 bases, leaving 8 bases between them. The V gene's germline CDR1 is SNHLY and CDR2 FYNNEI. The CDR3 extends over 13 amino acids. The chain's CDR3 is CASSGDMQETQYF. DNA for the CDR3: TGTGCCAGCAGTGGGGACATGCAAGAGACCCAGTACTTC.

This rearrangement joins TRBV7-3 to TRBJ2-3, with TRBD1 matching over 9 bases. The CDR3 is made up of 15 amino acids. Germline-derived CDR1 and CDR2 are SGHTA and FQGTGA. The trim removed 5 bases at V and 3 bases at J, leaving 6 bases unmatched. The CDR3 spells CASSRQGERTDTQYF. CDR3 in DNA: TGTGCCAGCAGCCGACAGGGGGAAAGGACAGATACGCAGTATTTT.

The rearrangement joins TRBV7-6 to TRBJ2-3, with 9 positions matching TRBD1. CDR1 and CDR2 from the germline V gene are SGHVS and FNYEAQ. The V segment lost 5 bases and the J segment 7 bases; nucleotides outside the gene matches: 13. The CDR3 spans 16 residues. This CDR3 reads CASSAQPGQGQNTQYF. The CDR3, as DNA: TGTGCCAGCAGCGCCCAACCGGGACAGGGACAAAATACGCAGTATTTT. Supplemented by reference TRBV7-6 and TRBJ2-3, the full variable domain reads GAGVSQSPRYKVTKRGQDVALRCDPISGHVSLYWYRQALGQGPEFLTYFNYEAQQDKSGLPNDRFSAERPEGSISTLTIQRTEQRDSAMYRCASSAQPGQGQNTQYFGPGTRLTVL.

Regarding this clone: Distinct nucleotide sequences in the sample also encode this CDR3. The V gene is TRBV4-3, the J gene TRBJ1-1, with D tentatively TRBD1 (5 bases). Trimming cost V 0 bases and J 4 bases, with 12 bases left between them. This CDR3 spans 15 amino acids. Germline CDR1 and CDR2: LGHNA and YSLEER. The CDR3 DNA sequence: TGCGCCAGCAGCCAAGAAGCCGGGGGTGGCACTGAAGCTTTCTTT. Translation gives CASSQEAGGGTEAFF.

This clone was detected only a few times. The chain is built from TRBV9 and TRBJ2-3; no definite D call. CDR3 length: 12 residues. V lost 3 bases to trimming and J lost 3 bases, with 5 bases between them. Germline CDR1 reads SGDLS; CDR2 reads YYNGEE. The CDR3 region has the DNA TGTGCCAGCAGCGGATCTACAGATACGCAGTATTTT. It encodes CASSGSTDTQYF.

The chain's CDR3 is CASSLSSGSNVPETQYF. In DNA form, the CDR3 reads TGCGCCAGCAGCCTCAGCTCTGGCTCTAATGTTCCGGAGACCCAGTACTTC. The chain couples TRBV5-1 to TRBJ2-5; D ambiguous. Trimming left V 4 bases short and J 5 bases short, with 24 bases between. This CDR3 contains 17 residues. The germline V gene has CDR1 SGHRS and CDR2 YFSETQ.

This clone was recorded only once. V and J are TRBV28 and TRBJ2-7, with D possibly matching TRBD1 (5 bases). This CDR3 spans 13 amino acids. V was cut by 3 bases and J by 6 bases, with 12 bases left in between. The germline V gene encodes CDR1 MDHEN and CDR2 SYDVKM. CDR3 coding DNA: TGTGCCAGCAGTTTTCAGGGCCTGCGCGAGCAGTACTTC. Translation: CASSFQGLREQYF.

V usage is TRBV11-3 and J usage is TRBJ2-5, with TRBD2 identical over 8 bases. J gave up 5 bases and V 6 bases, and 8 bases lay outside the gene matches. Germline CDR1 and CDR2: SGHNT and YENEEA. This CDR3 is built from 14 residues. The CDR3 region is CASRPSGGVETQYF. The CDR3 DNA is TGTGCCAGCAGGCCCTCGGGGGGGGTCGAGACCCAGTACTTC.

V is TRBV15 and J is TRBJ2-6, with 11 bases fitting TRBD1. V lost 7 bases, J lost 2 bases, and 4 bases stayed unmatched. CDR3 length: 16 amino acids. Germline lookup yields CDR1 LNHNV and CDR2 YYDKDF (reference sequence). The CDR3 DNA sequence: TGTGCCACCACCAGGACAGGGGGCGCTGGGGCCAACGTCCTGACTTTC. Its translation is CATTRTGGAGANVLTF.

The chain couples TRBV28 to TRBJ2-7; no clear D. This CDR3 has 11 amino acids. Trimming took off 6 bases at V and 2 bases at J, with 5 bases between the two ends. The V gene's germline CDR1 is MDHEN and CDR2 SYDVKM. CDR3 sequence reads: CASRRTYEQYF. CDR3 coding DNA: TGTGCCAGCAGACGGACCTACGAGCAGTACTTC.

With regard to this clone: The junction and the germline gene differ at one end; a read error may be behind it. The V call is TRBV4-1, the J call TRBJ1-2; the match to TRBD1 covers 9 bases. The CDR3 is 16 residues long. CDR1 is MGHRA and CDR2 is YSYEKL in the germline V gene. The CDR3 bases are TGCGCCAGCAGGCAAGGTATAGGACAGGGGACCTATGGCTACACCTTC. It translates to CASRQGIGQGTYGYTF.